The source of this T cell receptor (beta chain) is a study of T cells after yellow fever vaccination. This clonotype showed up just a few times. Antigen specificity is unknown. The CDR3 sequence is 16 residues long. V shed 3 bases, J shed 5 bases, and the junction held 8 bases outside the gene matches. Germline CDR1 reads SGDLS; CDR2 reads YYNGEE. Researchers made TCR cDNA using 5'RACE template switching, and this step added a universal primer site and UMIs. MiXCR, run by TCRdb on the 5' RACE reads, gives a single entry per CDR3 protein. The table includes a few hundred thousand distinct CDR3 sequences, approximately 3.9% detected once. Overall study findings and caveats: A small share of clonotypes appeared in both CD4 and CD8 compartments. Researchers cautioned that FACS-sorted repertoires could harbor abundant clonotypes contaminating from the bulk population.

The chain couples TRBV9 to TRBJ2-5, with 12 bases lining up with TRBD2. The sequenced sample was PBMCs, obtained 5 days after the yellow fever booster vaccination. This receptor was taken from a man in his late teens or twenties who received the YFV17D yellow fever vaccine. CDR3 amino acids: CASSETSGGTGETQYF. The CDR3 nucleotides are TGTGCCAGCAGCGAGACTAGCGGGGGAACGGGGGAGACCCAGTACTTC.